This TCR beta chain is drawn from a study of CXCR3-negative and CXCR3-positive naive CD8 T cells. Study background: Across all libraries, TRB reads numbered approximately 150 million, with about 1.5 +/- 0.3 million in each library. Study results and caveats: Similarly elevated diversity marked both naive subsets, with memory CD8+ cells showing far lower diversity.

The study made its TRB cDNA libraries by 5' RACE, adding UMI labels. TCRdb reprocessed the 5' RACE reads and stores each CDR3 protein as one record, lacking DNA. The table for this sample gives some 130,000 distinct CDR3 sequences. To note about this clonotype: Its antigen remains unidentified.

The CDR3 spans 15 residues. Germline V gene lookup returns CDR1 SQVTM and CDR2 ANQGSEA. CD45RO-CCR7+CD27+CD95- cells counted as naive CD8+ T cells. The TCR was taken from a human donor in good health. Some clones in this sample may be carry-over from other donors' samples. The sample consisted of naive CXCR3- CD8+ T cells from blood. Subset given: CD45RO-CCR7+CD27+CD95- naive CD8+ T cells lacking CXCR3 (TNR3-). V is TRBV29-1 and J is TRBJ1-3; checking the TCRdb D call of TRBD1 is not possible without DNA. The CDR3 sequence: CSVEAHRVTGNTIYF.